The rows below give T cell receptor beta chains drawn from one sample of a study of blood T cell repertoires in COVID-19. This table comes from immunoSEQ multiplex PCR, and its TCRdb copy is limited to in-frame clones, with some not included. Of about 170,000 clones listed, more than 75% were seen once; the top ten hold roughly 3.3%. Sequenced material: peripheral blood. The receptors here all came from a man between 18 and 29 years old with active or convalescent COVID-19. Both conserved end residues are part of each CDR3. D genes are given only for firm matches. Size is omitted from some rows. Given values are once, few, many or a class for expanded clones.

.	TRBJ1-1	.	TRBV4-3	TGCGCCAGCAGCCAAGATCGGAACACTGAAGCTTTCTTT	CASSQDRNTEAFF
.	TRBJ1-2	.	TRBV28	TGTGCCAGCAGGATTGACGGACTCTATGGCTACACCTTC	CASRIDGLYGYTF
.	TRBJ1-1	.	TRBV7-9	TGTGCCAGCAGCTTCTCCGCTGAAGCTTTCTTT	CASSFSAEAFF
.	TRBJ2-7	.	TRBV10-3	TGTGCCATCAGTGAGTCGAACCAGGGGATGCCCTACGAGCAGTACTTC	CAISESNQGMPYEQYF
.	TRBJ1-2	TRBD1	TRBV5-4	TGTGCCAGCAGCTTAAGACAGGGGGAAGGTGGCTACACCTTC	CASSLRQGEGGYTF
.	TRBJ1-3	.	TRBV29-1	TGCAGCGTTGAAAGCAACTCTGGAAACACCATATATTTT	CSVESNSGNTIYF
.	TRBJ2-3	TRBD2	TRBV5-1	TGCGCCAGCAGCTCCCAAGCCGTCCTAGCGGGCACAGATACGCAGTATTTT	CASSSQAVLAGTDTQYF
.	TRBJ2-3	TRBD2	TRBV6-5	TGTGCCAGCAGCCGACTAGCGGACAGCACAGATACGCAGTATTTT	CASSRLADSTDTQYF
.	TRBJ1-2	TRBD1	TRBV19	TGTGCCAGTAATTTGGACAGGGGCTCTCGCTATGGCTACACCTTC	CASNLDRGSRYGYTF
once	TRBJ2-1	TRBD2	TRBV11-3	TGTGCCAGCAGCCTCGGACTAGTAAATGAGCAGTTCTTC	CASSLGLVNEQFF
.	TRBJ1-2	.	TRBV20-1	TGCAGTGCTCTCGGGGGGTATGGCTACACCTTC	CSALGGYGYTF
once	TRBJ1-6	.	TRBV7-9	TGTGCCAGCAGCTTAGGGGGAGGCCGTAATTCACCCCTCCACTTT	CASSLGGGRNSPLHF
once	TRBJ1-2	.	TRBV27	TGTGCCAGCACCTCTCTCCCCACCCGAGGGGGTGTGCATGGCTACACCTTC	CASTSLPTRGGVHGYTF
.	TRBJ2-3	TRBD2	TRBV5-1	TGCGCCAGCAGCTGGGATGTAGCGGGAAGCACAGATACGCAGTATTTT	CASSWDVAGSTDTQYF
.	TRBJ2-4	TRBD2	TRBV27	TGTGCCAGCAGTCCAATAGCGGGAGGGCCCCGGAACATTCAGTACTTC	CASSPIAGGPRNIQYF
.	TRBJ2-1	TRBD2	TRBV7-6	TGTGCCAGCAGCTTATCACAGGGACTAGCGGGAGGAAATGAGCAGTTCTTC	CASSLSQGLAGGNEQFF
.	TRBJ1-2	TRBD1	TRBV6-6	TGTGCCAGCAGTCCGGGACAGGGACGTGGCTATGGCTACACCTTC	CASSPGQGRGYGYTF